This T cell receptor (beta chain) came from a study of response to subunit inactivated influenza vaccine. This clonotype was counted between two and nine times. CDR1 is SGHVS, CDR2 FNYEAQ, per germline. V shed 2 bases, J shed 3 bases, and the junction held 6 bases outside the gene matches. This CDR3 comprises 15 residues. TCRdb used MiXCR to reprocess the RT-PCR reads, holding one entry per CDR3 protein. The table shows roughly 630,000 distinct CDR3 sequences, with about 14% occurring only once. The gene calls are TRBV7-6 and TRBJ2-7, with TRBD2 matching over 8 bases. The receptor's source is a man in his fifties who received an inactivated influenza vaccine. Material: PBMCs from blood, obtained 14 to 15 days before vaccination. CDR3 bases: TGTGCCAGCAGCTTAAGGCCTAGCGGGTTCTACGAGCAGTACTTC. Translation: CASSLRPSGFYEQYF.